The next 6 T cell receptor beta chains were all read from a single sample in a study of Ad26.COV2.S vaccination and SARS-CoV-2 variants. Treatment reported: 15 to 20 received Ad26.COV2.S at low or high dose, single or two shots; a few received placebo; per-sample allocation not given. The study sampled participants on day 63 after the first vaccine or placebo injection. The data were produced by immunoSEQ multiplex PCR, yet TCRdb's version contains in-frame clones alone and is incomplete. The sample comprises a few hundred thousand clones, roughly 90% of which are singletons, and around 5.5% rests with the top ten. Specimen: peripheral blood, collected in a trial of Ad26.COV2.S vaccine versus placebo. The origin of the receptors is a person aged 18-60 years who received the Ad26.COV2.S COVID-19 vaccine or a placebo.

J is TRBJ1-3 and V is TRBV30, with D perhaps TRBD1 (5 bases). V was pared by 0 bases and J by 6 bases, with 18 bases between. Looked up from germline, CDR1 is GTSNPN and CDR2 is SVGIG (reference sequence). This CDR3 region has 16 residues. CDR3 DNA sequence: TGTGCCTGGAGTGTGGGGCAGGTCCGGACCGCAAACACCATATATTTT. Its translation: CAWSVGQVRTANTIYF.

The chain employs TRBV14 and TRBJ1-1; D uncertain. The CDR3 length is 14 residues. The germline V gene encodes CDR1 SGHDN and CDR2 FVKESK. Trimming removed 1 base at V and 4 bases at J, with 10 bases between. The CDR3 is CASSQGWVSTEAFF. The CDR3 DNA follows: TGTGCCAGCAGCCAAGGGTGGGTTAGCACTGAAGCTTTCTTT.

The rearrangement links TRBV6-2 or TRBV6-3 to TRBJ2-5; 10 positions match TRBD2. Germline CDR1 and CDR2: MNHEY and SVGEGT. J lost 5 bases, V lost 3 bases, and 9 bases had no gene match. CDR3 length: 16 residues. The CDR3 nucleotides read TGTGCCAGCAGTTATCTAAGCGGGGGGGCCGGTGAGACCCAGTACTTC. It yields the protein CASSYLSGGAGETQYF.

The gene calls are TRBV5-1 and TRBJ2-1; tentatively, D is TRBD1 (6 bases). Germline V gene sequence: CDR1 SGHRS, CDR2 YFSETQ. The V end lost 4 bases, the J end lost 3 bases, and 11 bases lay between the germline ends. This CDR3 spans 14 amino acids. The CDR3 protein is CASSAGQLYNEQFF. The CDR3 nucleotides read TGCGCCAGCAGCGCTGGACAGCTCTACAATGAGCAGTTCTTC.

The chain recombines TRBV18 with TRBJ2-2; D not resolved. The germline V and J ends were trimmed by 2 bases and 5 bases, with 6 bases remaining between them. CDR3 length equals 13 residues. CDR1 is KGHSH, CDR2 LQKENI, per germline. CDR3 coding DNA: TGTGCCAGCTCACCAGGGGTGACCGGGGAGCTGTTTTTT. It codes for CASSPGVTGELFF.

In this sample, this clone turned up once. The chain couples TRBV7-6 to TRBJ2-1; D might be TRBD1 (6 bases). Germline V CDR1 and CDR2: SGHVS, FNYEAQ. Trimming shortened V by 5 bases and J by 4 bases, and 18 bases separated the two germline ends. This CDR3 has 16 residues. This CDR3 is CASSEPYRQAYNEQFF. CDR3 DNA: TGTGCCAGCAGCGAACCCTACCGACAGGCGTACAATGAGCAGTTCTTC.